The T cell receptor (beta chain) under discussion was sequenced for a study of blood T cell repertoires in COVID-19. Authors' analysis steps: Amplified reference gene primers provided the basis for estimating nucleated cell counts. Some clones are missing from TCRdb's copy, which holds only in-frame ones; the method was immunoSEQ multiplex PCR. Clone size and V and J calls were adopted from that table, with D and trimming inferred from the DNA. The sample carries roughly 71,000 clones, about 80% recorded once. This CDR3 comprises 14 residues. Trimming removed 3 bases from V and 3 bases from J, with 14 bases in between. Germline assignment: CDR1 DFQATT and CDR2 SNEGSKA (reference sequence).

The rearrangement joins TRBV20-1 to TRBJ1-2, with D possibly matching TRBD1 (6 bases). The specimen was peripheral blood. The TCR sequence derives from a man in his sixties or seventies who had recovered from COVID-19. The CDR3 sequence: CSASPQGIDYGYTF. The CDR3 nucleotides are TGCAGTGCTAGTCCCCAGGGGATTGACTATGGCTACACCTTC.